Listed here are 26 T cell receptor beta chains from one sample, sequenced in a study of blood T cells in healthy people across ages. It was with a sample-barcoded 5' primer and a J-beta primer mix that a second PCR of about 6 to 12 cycles was run. One entry per CDR3 protein, called by TCRdb with MiXCR from the 5' RACE reads. The table has 1,800,000 or so distinct CDR3 sequences, around 42% seen once. Sequenced sample: blood. These receptors came from a human donor in good health.

The gene calls are TRBV2 and TRBJ2-5, with 7 bases aligning to TRBD1. The J call may be wrong; the DNA end is better matched by TRBJ2-7. The CDR3 is 18 amino acids. Germline-derived CDR1 and CDR2 are SNHLY and FYNNEI. CDR3 region: CASSERTRDSLGPYEQYF. CDR3 DNA: TGTGCCAGCAGTGAAAGGACCAGGGACAGCCTGGGTCCCTACGAGCAGTACTTC.

This clonotype was recorded a few times. The chain uses TRBV6-5 and TRBJ1-1, with D tentatively TRBD1 (5 bases). The germline V gene encodes CDR1 MNHEY and CDR2 SVGAGI. V was cut by 5 bases and J by 1 base, with 14 bases left in between. The CDR3 is 15 residues long. CDR3 residues: CASSGRGIWNTEAFF. CDR3 bases: TGTGCCAGCAGTGGGAGGGGTATCTGGAACACTGAAGCTTTCTTT.

V is TRBV20-1 and J is TRBJ2-5; D tentatively reads TRBD1 or TRBD2 (5 bases each). With the DNA end fitting TRBJ2-7 better, the J assignment may be wrong. Looked up from germline, CDR1 is DFQATT and CDR2 is SNEGSKA (reference sequence). There are 16 residues in the CDR3. In DNA form, the CDR3 reads TGCAGTGCTAGAGATATTACCGGGACCGTCATATACGAGCAGTACTTC. Translation gives CSARDITGTVIYEQYF.

Comments on this clonotype: One junction end does not reproduce the germline sequence, and a read error may be involved. The V gene is TRBV16, the J gene TRBJ1-6; D is unresolved. Germline assignment: CDR1 KGHSY and CDR2 FQNENV. The CDR3 consists of 18 residues. This CDR3 reads CASSQSRAANSYNSLLHF. The CDR3 DNA reads as TGTGCCAGCAGCCAATCAAGGGCAGCGAACTCCTATAATTCACTCCTCCACTTT.

The V and J genes are TRBV3-1 and TRBJ1-1; possible D gene TRBD1, 6 bases. Germline V lookup: CDR1 LGHDT, CDR2 YNNKEL (reference sequence). CDR3 size: 15 residues. Trimming removed 0 bases from V and 4 bases from J, with 12 bases in between. As DNA, the CDR3 is TGTGCCAGCAGCCAAGAAGGGGGGCGCGTCACTGAAGCTTTCTTT. Its protein is CASSQEGGRVTEAFF.

This clonotype was detected only a few times. CDR3: CASSLGASISYEQYF. The CDR3 DNA reads TGTGCCAGCAGCTTAGGGGCGTCCATCTCCTACGAGCAGTACTTC. J is TRBJ2-7 and V is TRBV7-2, with unresolved D. Germline CDR1 is SGHTA and CDR2 is FQGNSA. The V and J ends lost 1 base and 0 bases respectively, with 10 bases between them. The CDR3 is made up of 15 amino acids.

The V gene is TRBV7-9, the J gene TRBJ1-2, with D perhaps matching TRBD1 (5 bases). The CDR3 length is 12 residues. Looked up from germline, CDR1 is SEHNR and CDR2 is FQNEAQ (reference sequence). The V end was cut by 8 bases, the J end by 7 bases, with 14 bases between. CDR3 residues: CASSPQGSGYTF. CDR3 in DNA: TGTGCCAGCTCACCTCAGGGAAGTGGCTACACCTTC. Based on the CDR3 plus reference TRBV7-9 and TRBJ1-2, the full variable domain is DTGVSQNPRHKITKRGQNVTFRCDPISEHNRLYWYRQTLGQGPEFLTYFQNEAQLEKSRLLSDRFSAERPKGSFSTLEIQRTEQGDSAMYLCASSPQGSGYTFGSGTRLTVV.

The rearrangement uses TRBV6-1 and TRBJ2-5, with D perhaps matching TRBD1 (6 bases). V gave up 4 bases and J gave up 0 bases, with 9 bases separating them. Germline V lookup: CDR1 MNHNS, CDR2 SASEGT. This CDR3 has 14 residues. The CDR3 loop is CASSGTVYQETQYF. Written as DNA, the CDR3 is TGTGCCAGCAGTGGGACAGTGTACCAAGAGACCCAGTACTTC.

The CDR3 region is CSVNSFEAFF. The CDR3 coding sequence is TGCAGCGTTAATTCATTTGAAGCTTTCTTT. The chain recombines TRBV29-1 with TRBJ1-1, with no clear D. The V end was cut by 5 bases, the J end by 7 bases, with 8 bases between. The CDR3 loop spans 10 amino acids. Germline V gene data show CDR1 as SQVTM and CDR2 as ANQGSEA.

The genes are TRBV5-5 and TRBJ1-5, with D perhaps matching TRBD1 (6 bases). Trimming took 4 bases from V and 6 from J, leaving 17 bases between them. The length of the CDR3 is 15 residues. Per the germline V gene, CDR1 is SGHKS and CDR2 is YYEKEE (reference sequence). The CDR3 sequence: CASSLVGARGQPQHF. CDR3 bases: TGTGCCAGCAGCCTGGTGGGGGCCAGAGGTCAGCCCCAGCATTTT.

This clonotype was recorded a few times. The chain links TRBV3-1 to TRBJ2-1, with 7 positions matching TRBD1. CDR1 is LGHDT, CDR2 YNNKEL, per germline (reference sequence). The CDR3 totals 14 residues. The J segment lost 8 bases and the V segment lost 5 bases, leaving 9 bases of the junction unmatched. CDR3 coding DNA: TGTGCCAGCAGCGCCAGGGGGACGTTTGATGAGCAGTTCTTC. Protein sequence: CASSARGTFDEQFF.

With regard to this clonotype: This may be a read error: a much more frequent sequence differs by one nucleotide. The J gene is TRBJ2-1, the V gene TRBV25-1; perhaps TRBD2 as D (5 bases). This CDR3 contains 9 residues. V gave up 8 bases and J gave up 13 bases, with 9 bases separating them. Germline V gene lookup returns CDR1 MGHDK and CDR2 SYGVNS. The DNA of the CDR3 is TGTGCCAGCGGGGAGACCCAGTTCTTC. Its translation: CASGETQFF. Drawing the rest from reference TRBV25-1 and TRBJ2-1, the complete variable domain is EADIYQTPRYLVIGTGKKITLECSQTMGHDKMYWYQQDPGMELHLIHYSYGVNSTEKGDLSSESTVSRIRTEHFPLTLESARPSHTSQYLCASGETQFFGPGTRLTVL.

The V call is TRBV15, the J call TRBJ2-2; 7 nucleotides agree with TRBD1. Trimming took 5 bases from V and 1 from J; bases not matched to a gene: 4. CDR1 and CDR2 (germline): LNHNV, YYDKDF (reference sequence). The CDR3 loop spans 15 amino acids. The CDR3: CATSARDRNTGELFF. The DNA for the CDR3 is TGTGCCACCAGCGCCCGGGACAGGAACACCGGGGAGCTGTTTTTT. Combining the CDR3 with reference TRBV15 and TRBJ2-2 gives the whole variable domain DAMVIQNPRYQVTQFGKPVTLSCSQTLNHNVMYWYQQKSSQAPKLLFHYYDKDFNNEADTPDNFQSRRPNTSFCFLDIRSPGLGDTAMYLCATSARDRNTGELFFGEGSRLTVL.

This chain joins TRBV20-1 and TRBJ2-1, with D maybe TRBD2 (5 bases). The CDR3 sequence is 14 residues long. Germline assignment: CDR1 DFQATT and CDR2 SNEGSKA (reference sequence). V dropped 1 base and J dropped 9 bases, with 16 bases sitting between them. CDR3 loop: CSARGVLGAGEQFF. Here the CDR3 DNA reads TGCAGTGCTAGAGGTGTCCTGGGAGCTGGTGAGCAGTTCTTC.

The chain is built from TRBV11-2 and TRBJ2-7; possibly TRBD1 or TRBD2 for D (6 bases each). The CDR3 sequence is 16 residues long. Germline V gene sequence: CDR1 SGHAT, CDR2 FQNNGV. Trimming pared 1 base from V and 5 bases from J, leaving 18 bases between. The CDR3 reads CASSLAPQGGVDEQYF. The CDR3 region has the DNA TGTGCCAGCAGCTTAGCCCCACAGGGCGGGGTGGACGAGCAGTACTTC.

This clonotype was seen a few times. The chain carries TRBV13 and TRBJ2-1, with 12 bases identical to TRBD1. The V segment lost 1 base and the J segment 9 bases; nucleotides outside the gene matches: 10. CDR3 length: 17 amino acids. Looked up from germline, CDR1 is PRHDT and CDR2 is FYEKMQ (reference sequence). The CDR3 nucleotides are TGTGCCAGCAGCTTAGCATTGAGGGACAGGGGGCTGGGTGAGCAGTTCTTC. It codes for CASSLALRDRGLGEQFF.

This clonotype was seen a few times. The V call is TRBV4-2, the J call TRBJ1-2; possible D gene TRBD1, 6 bases. The CDR3 is made up of 15 amino acids. V lost 3 bases, J lost 2 bases, and 13 bases lay in between. Germline CDR1 and CDR2: LGHNA and YNFKEQ. CDR3 DNA sequence: TGTGCCAGCAGCCACAAGACAGGAACCAACTATGGCTACACCTTC. It is translated as CASSHKTGTNYGYTF.

The rearrangement uses TRBV6-6 and TRBJ1-4, with TRBD1 matching over 7 bases. The CDR3 extends over 16 amino acids. Germline trimming cut 7 bases from V and 3 bases from J; bases unmatched to any gene: 11. Germline-derived CDR1 and CDR2 are MNHNY and SVGAGI (reference sequence). The CDR3 DNA follows: TGTGCCAGCACTCCCCGAGGAGGGACAGCTAATGAAAAACTGTTTTTT. Residues: CASTPRGGTANEKLFF.

The V gene is TRBV7-3, the J gene TRBJ2-7, with D perhaps TRBD2 (6 bases). This CDR3 comprises 16 residues. From germline, CDR1 is SGHTA and CDR2 FQGTGA. Trimming left V 1 base short and J 0 bases short, with 13 bases between. In DNA form, the CDR3 reads TGTGCCAGCAGCTTAATGGGGGGTTCTAGCTCCTACGAGCAGTACTTC. Protein sequence: CASSLMGGSSSYEQYF.

The chain has TRBV12-3 or TRBV12-4 and TRBJ2-5; perhaps D is TRBD1 or TRBD2 (7 bases each). This CDR3 has 16 amino acids. Between the trimmed V and J ends, which lost 6 bases and 5 bases, there was a span of 22 bases. CDR3 sequence (DNA): TGTGCCAGCAGACGAAACCAGGGGGGGCAGTGGGAGACCCAGTACTTC. Translation: CASRRNQGGQWETQYF.

This clonotype was picked up a small number of times. The chain recombines TRBV6-5 with TRBJ2-3; 7 positions agree with TRBD2. Per the germline V gene, CDR1 is MNHEY and CDR2 is SVGAGI. This CDR3 has 14 residues. V was clipped by 2 bases and J by 8 bases; unmatched bases: 7. The CDR3: CASSYVGGGGTQYF. The DNA of the CDR3 is TGTGCCAGCAGTTACGTGGGTGGGGGGGGTACGCAGTATTTT.

This clonotype came up a few times. The chain has TRBV7-9 and TRBJ1-6; weak D call: TRBD1 (5 bases). CDR3 length: 18 residues. V lost 5 bases and J 0 bases, leaving 17 bases between the germline ends. Germline CDR1 is SEHNR and CDR2 is FQNEAQ (reference sequence). The CDR3 region has the DNA TGTGCCAGCAGCCCCGGGACCCGGGGAGGCTCCTATAATTCACCCCTCCACTTT. This sequence encodes CASSPGTRGGSYNSPLHF.

The rearrangement uses TRBV7-2 and TRBJ1-1, with TRBD1 matching 7 bases. The CDR3 is made up of 17 amino acids. Germline V gene data show CDR1 as SGHTA and CDR2 as FQGNSA. V was clipped by 2 bases and J by 4 bases; unmatched bases: 13. The CDR3 sequence: CASSLSSHRGYGTEAFF. The CDR3 region has the DNA TGTGCCAGCAGCTTATCATCCCACAGGGGCTACGGCACTGAAGCTTTCTTT. Variable domain in full (rest from reference TRBV7-2 and TRBJ1-1): GAGVSQSPSNKVTEKGKDVELRCDPISGHTALYWYRQSLGQGLEFLIYFQGNSAPDKSGLPSDRFSAERTGGSVSTLTIQRTQQEDSAVYLCASSLSSHRGYGTEAFFGQGTRLTVV.

This clonotype showed up just a few times. CDR3 residues: CASSYGVLLSYEQYF. The CDR3 DNA follows: TGTGCCAGCAGTTACGGGGTCCTCCTTTCCTACGAGCAGTACTTC. V gene TRBV6-5 combines with J gene TRBJ2-7; D not resolved. The CDR3 is made up of 15 amino acids. Trimming stripped 2 bases from V and 1 base from J, with 12 bases between. Germline V gene lookup returns CDR1 MNHEY and CDR2 SVGAGI.

The chain couples TRBV12-5 to TRBJ1-5; TRBD1 matches at 8 bases. After removal of 5 bases from V and 7 bases from J, the junction contained 1 base not matched to a gene. This CDR3 is 12 amino acids long. The germline V gene encodes CDR1 LGHNT and CDR2 FRNRAP. CDR3 nucleotide sequence: TGTGCTAGTGGTGGACAGGGCCAGCCCCAGCATTTT. It yields the protein CASGGQGQPQHF.

The chain joins TRBV27 to TRBJ2-7; 8 nucleotides align to TRBD2. Losses at the gene ends were 3 bases for V and 3 bases for J; bases not matched to a gene: 10. The CDR3 length is 16 residues. Germline assignment: CDR1 MNHEY and CDR2 SMNVEV (reference sequence). The CDR3 region has the DNA TGTGCCAGCAGTTTCATTATGAGCGGGGGACACTACGAGCAGTACTTC. Protein product: CASSFIMSGGHYEQYF.